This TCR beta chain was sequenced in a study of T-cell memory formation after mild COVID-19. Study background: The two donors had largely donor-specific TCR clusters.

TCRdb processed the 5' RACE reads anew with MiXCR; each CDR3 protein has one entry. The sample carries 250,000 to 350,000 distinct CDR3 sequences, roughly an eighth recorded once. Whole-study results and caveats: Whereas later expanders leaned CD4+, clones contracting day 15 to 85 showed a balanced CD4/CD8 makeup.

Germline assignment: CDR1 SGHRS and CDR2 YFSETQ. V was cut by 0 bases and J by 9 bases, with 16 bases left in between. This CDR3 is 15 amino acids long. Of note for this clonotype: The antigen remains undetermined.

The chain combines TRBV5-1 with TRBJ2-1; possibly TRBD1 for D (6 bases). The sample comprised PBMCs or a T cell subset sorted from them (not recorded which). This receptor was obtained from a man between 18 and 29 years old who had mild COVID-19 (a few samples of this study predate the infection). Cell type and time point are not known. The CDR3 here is CASSLGGSTRGEQFF. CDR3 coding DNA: TGCGCCAGCAGCTTGGGGGGTTCGACCAGGGGTGAGCAGTTCTTC.